This T cell receptor (beta chain) was sequenced in a study of CD8+ T cells in alopecia areata. On the study more broadly: Treated patients were given 5 to 10 mg oral tofacitinib twice daily. Points from the study as a whole: Scalp specimens additionally yield sequences from normal skin's resident alphabeta T cells. In blood and scalp, many expanded lesional clones persisted during tofacitinib. Clonality in lesional scalp, especially alopecia totalis/universalis, exceeded that of normal scalp.

Extracted RNA was reverse transcribed into cDNA, the sequencing template. Assay used: immunoSEQ multiplex PCR; TCRdb lists only in-frame clones, some missing. This sample yields around 200,000 clones, of which about three fifths are seen a single time; over 9.5% belongs to the top ten. Specified treatment: oral pan-JAK inhibitor, 5-10 mg twice daily. This clone was seen once. What it binds is unknown. The TCR originated in a human donor with alopecia areata. Sequenced material: CD8+ T cells sorted from blood, taken at week 24, from a patient treated with tofacitinib.

The CDR3 DNA sequence: TGTGCCAGCAGCCAAGGCCAGACTAGCGGGAAGAAAGATGAGCAGTTCTTC. Translated: CASSQGQTSGKKDEQFF. The chain links TRBV14 to TRBJ2-1; 11 bases map to TRBD2. Germline CDR1 reads SGHDN; CDR2 reads FVKESK. With 1 base clipped from V and 8 bases from J, the junction kept 10 bases outside the gene matches. This CDR3 contains 17 residues.